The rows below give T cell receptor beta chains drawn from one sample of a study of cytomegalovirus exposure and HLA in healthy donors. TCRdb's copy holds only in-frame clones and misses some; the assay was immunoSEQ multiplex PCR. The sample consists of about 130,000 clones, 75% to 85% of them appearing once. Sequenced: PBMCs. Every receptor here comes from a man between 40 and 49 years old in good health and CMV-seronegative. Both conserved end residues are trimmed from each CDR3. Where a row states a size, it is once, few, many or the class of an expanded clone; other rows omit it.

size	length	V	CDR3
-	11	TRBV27	ASSKGLVAEAF
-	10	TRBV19	ASRKGPSPLH
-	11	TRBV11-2	ASSSSYNSPLH
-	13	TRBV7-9	ASSTSGGPGETQY
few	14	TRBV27	ASTMGGLGLEKTQY
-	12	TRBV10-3	AISESGAGPEAF
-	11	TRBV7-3	ASSTGQGIGYT
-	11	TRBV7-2	ASRSFSYNEQF
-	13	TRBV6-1	ASSEDPGGLNEQF
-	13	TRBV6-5	ASSADRTGANVLT
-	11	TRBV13	ASSFTTNEKLF
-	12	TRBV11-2	ASSSPRGFAEAF
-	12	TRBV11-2	ASSLSSGAYGYT
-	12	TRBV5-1	ASSSGTGGTEAF
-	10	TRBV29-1	SGGQLTDTQY
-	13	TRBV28	ASSLWEAYPYEQY